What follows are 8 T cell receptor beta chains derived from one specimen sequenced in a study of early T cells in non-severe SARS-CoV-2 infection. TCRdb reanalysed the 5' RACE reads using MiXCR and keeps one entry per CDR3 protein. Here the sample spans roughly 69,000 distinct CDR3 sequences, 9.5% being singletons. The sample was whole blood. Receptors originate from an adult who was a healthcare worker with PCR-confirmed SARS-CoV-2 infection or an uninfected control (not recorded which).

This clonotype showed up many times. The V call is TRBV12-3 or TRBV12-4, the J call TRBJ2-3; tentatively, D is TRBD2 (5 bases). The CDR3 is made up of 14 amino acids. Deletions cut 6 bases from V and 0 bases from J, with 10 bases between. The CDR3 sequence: CASSPRRSTDTQYF. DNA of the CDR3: TGTGCCAGCAGCCCGAGGAGGAGCACAGATACGCAGTATTTT.

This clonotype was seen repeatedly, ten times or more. In nucleotides, the CDR3 is TGTGCCACTACAGGGGGCGATAGCGTCGGGGAGCTGTTTTTT. Translating gives CATTGGDSVGELFF. This chain links TRBV10-3 with TRBJ2-2; the match to TRBD1 covers 9 bases. Germline V gene sequence: CDR1 ENHRY, CDR2 SYGVKD. Germline trimming cut 10 bases from V and 7 bases from J; bases unmatched to any gene: 10. The CDR3 runs to 14 residues.

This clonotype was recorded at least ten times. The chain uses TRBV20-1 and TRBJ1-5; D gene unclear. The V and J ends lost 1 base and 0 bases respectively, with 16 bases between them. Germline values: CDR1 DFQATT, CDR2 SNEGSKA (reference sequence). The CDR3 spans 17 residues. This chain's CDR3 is CSARVGSTGYSNQPQHF. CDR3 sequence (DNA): TGCAGTGCTAGAGTCGGATCGACGGGGTATAGCAATCAGCCCCAGCATTTT.

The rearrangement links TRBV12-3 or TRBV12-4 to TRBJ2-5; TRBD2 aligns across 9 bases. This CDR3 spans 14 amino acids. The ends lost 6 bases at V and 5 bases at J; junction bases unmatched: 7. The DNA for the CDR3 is TGTGCCAGCAGATCGGGACTAGCTGGGGAGACCCAGTACTTC. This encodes CASRSGLAGETQYF.

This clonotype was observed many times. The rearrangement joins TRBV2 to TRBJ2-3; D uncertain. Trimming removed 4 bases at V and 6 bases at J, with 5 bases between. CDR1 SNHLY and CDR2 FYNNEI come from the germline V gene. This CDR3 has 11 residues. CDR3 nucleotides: TGTGCCAGCAGTGTTGAGGATACGCAGTATTTT. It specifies CASSVEDTQYF.

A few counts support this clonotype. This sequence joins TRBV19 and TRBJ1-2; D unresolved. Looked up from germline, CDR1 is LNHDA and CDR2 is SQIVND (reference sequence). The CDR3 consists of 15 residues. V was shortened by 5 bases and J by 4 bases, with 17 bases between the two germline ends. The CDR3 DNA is TGTGCCAGTAGTCAAGACATGTGGCAGACCTATGGCTACACCTTC. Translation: CASSQDMWQTYGYTF.

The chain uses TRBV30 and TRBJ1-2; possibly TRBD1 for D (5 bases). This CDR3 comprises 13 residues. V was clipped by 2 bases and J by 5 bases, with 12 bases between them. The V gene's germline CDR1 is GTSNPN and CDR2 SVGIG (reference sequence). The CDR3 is CAWSRSREYGYTF. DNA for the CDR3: TGTGCCTGGAGTAGAAGCAGGGAGTATGGCTACACCTTC.

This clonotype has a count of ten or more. In DNA, the CDR3 is TGCAGCCATAGGGGCGGACGACACAATGAGCAGTTCTTC. Amino acid sequence: CSHRGGRHNEQFF. The chain couples TRBV20-1 to TRBJ2-1; D may be TRBD1 (5 bases). The V gene's germline CDR1 is DFQATT and CDR2 SNEGSKA (reference sequence). There are 13 residues in the CDR3.